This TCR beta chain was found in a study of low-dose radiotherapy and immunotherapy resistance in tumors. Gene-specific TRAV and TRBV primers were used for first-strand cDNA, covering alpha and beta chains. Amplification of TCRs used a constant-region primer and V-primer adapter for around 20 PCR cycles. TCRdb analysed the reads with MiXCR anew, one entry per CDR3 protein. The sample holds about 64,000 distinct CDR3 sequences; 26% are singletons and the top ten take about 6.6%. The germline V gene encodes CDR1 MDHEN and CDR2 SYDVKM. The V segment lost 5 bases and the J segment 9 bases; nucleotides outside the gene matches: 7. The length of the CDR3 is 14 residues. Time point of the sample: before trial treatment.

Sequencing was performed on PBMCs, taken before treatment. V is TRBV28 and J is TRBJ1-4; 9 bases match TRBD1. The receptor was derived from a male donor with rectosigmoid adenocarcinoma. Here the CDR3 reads CASSQSGQGKKLFF. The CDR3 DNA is TGTGCCAGCAGTCAGTCGGGACAGGGCAAAAAACTGTTTTTT. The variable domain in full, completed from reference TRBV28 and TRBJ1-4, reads DVKVTQSSRYLVKRTGEKVFLECVQDMDHENMFWYRQDPGLGLRLIYFSYDVKMKEKGDIPEGYSVSREKKERFSLILESASTNQTSMYLCASSQSGQGKKLFFGSGTQLSVL.